The clone carrying this T cell receptor (beta chain) appeared a few times. The antigen is not known. In the PCR, 60 Vbeta and 13 Jbeta primers were used. The data were produced by immunoSEQ multiplex PCR, yet TCRdb's version contains in-frame clones alone and is incomplete. The sample has roughly 180,000 clones, about 80% seen once. This record belongs to a study of cytomegalovirus exposure and HLA in healthy donors. Whole-study context: The early release's HLA-typed donors yielded 80 million to 95 million unique TCRs.

Study-level points and caveats: Certain sequence variants were highly shared and formed a cluster, and this cluster was likely a sequencing artifact. CMV serostatus alone was available as immune exposure information. In a later analysis, at a false discovery rate of 0.05, about 15,000 TCR beta sequences were associated with HLA alleles.

There are 14 residues in the CDR3. Trimming took off 2 bases at V and 7 bases at J, with 9 bases between the two ends. Germline CDR1 and CDR2: MDHEN and SYDVKM. The V gene is TRBV28, the J gene TRBJ1-6; perhaps TRBD1 as D (5 bases). The material sequenced was PBMCs. The TCR sequence derives from a man in his fifties or sixties in good health and CMV-seropositive. CDR3 sequence (DNA): TGTGCCAGCAGTTTACAGGGCCGGAATTCACCCCTCCACTTT. Residues: CASSLQGRNSPLHF.